Below, 14 T cell receptor beta chains from the same sample are listed, as sequenced in a study of blood T cell repertoires in COVID-19. Sequencing was performed with immunoSEQ multiplex PCR; in TCRdb, only in-frame clones are kept and a portion is missing. The table lists over 250,000 clones, approximately 89% of them singletons. The specimen was peripheral blood. The receptors derive from a woman in her twenties or thirties with COVID-19, enrolled during active disease.

The table lists this clone with a count of one. The chain couples TRBV6-1 to TRBJ2-2; no clear D. V lost 3 bases and J lost 1, with 6 bases in between. This CDR3 contains 14 residues. The germline CDR1 and CDR2 sequences are MNHNS and SASEGT. Here the CDR3 DNA reads TGTGCCAGCAGTGACCAACAGAACACCGGGGAGCTGTTTTTT. Amino acids: CASSDQQNTGELFF.

V gene TRBV5-5 combines with J gene TRBJ1-1; D unclear. The CDR3 spans 14 residues. The ends were cut back, 4 bases at V and 0 bases at J, with 10 bases in the middle. Germline lookup yields CDR1 SGHKS and CDR2 YYEKEE (reference sequence). CDR3 sequence: CASSPGYMNTEAFF. The DNA for the CDR3 is TGTGCCAGCAGCCCGGGATACATGAACACTGAAGCTTTCTTT.

This sequence joins TRBV10-3 and TRBJ2-5; D gene uncertain. Germline CDR1 is ENHRY and CDR2 is SYGVKD. This CDR3 contains 12 residues. V lost 6 bases, J lost 0 bases, and 5 bases lay in between. The CDR3 protein is CAIRSDQETQYF. CDR3 nucleotides: TGTGCCATCAGATCCGACCAAGAGACCCAGTACTTC.

The chain recombines TRBV7-9 with TRBJ2-1; TRBD2 agrees at 11 bases. Germline values: CDR1 SEHNR, CDR2 FQNEAQ (reference sequence). This CDR3 is 17 amino acids long. The junction had 8 bases not matched to a gene; V was cut back by 3 bases and J by 4 bases. The CDR3: CASSLSASGRPYNEQFF. The CDR3 DNA reads as TGTGCCAGCAGCTTGAGTGCTAGCGGGAGGCCATACAATGAGCAGTTCTTC.

This rearrangement joins TRBV5-6 to TRBJ1-2, with D uncertain. The CDR3 runs to 19 residues. Between the trimmed V and J ends, which lost 4 bases and 4 bases, there was a span of 29 bases. Germline V lookup: CDR1 SGHDT, CDR2 YYEEEE. CDR3 in amino acids: CASSPYSGLVEDAFYGYTF. Written as DNA, the CDR3 is TGTGCCAGCAGCCCGTATAGCGGCTTAGTAGAGGACGCCTTCTATGGCTACACCTTC. The whole variable domain, filled in from reference TRBV5-6 and TRBJ1-2, reads DAGVTQSPTHLIKTRGQQVTLRCSPKSGHDTVSWYQQALGQGPQFIFQYYEEEERQRGNFPDRFSGHQFPNYSSELNVNALLLGDSALYLCASSPYSGLVEDAFYGYTFGSGTRLTVV.

This chain links TRBV11-2 with TRBJ1-2; D gene ambiguous. The CDR3 is made up of 12 amino acids. Germline CDR1 and CDR2: SGHAT and FQNNGV. V was trimmed by 5 bases and J by 4 bases, leaving 8 bases between them. In DNA, the CDR3 is TGTGCCAGCAGCCCGGGGAGCTATGGCTACACCTTC. Encoded protein: CASSPGSYGYTF.

The chain joins TRBV6-5 to TRBJ1-1; D is unresolved. Germline CDR1 reads MNHEY; CDR2 reads SVGAGI. V was cut by 0 bases and J by 1 base, with 6 bases left in between. This CDR3 is 14 amino acids long. The CDR3 coding sequence is TGTGCCAGCAGTTACTCGAGACAGAACACTGAAGCTTTCTTT. It codes for CASSYSRQNTEAFF.

The V call is TRBV28, the J call TRBJ1-5; D uncertain. With 5 bases removed from V and 1 base from J, the gap between germline ends came to 6 bases. The CDR3 length is 13 residues. Germline loops: CDR1 MDHEN, CDR2 SYDVKM. This CDR3 is CASSTPSNQPQHF. The CDR3 coding sequence is TGTGCCAGCAGTACACCCAGCAATCAGCCCCAGCATTTT.

This chain joins TRBV10-1 and TRBJ1-1; TRBD1 matches 8 bases. Losses at the gene ends were 6 bases for V and 8 bases for J; bases not matched to a gene: 11. This CDR3 spans 14 amino acids. In germline, CDR1 is WNHNN, CDR2 SYGVQD (reference sequence). This CDR3 reads CASSSGQVWKEAFF. The CDR3 DNA reads as TGCGCCAGCAGCTCGGGACAGGTTTGGAAGGAAGCTTTCTTT.

The genes are TRBV30 and TRBJ2-5, with TRBD1 matching 9 bases. Trimming removed 1 base from V and 1 base from J; junction bases left unmatched: 4. The V gene's germline CDR1 is GTSNPN and CDR2 SVGIG (reference sequence). CDR3 length: 15 amino acids. The CDR3 nucleotides read TGTGCCTGGAGTGCCGCGACAGGGGGCCAAGAGACCCAGTACTTC. This encodes CAWSAATGGQETQYF.

The genes are TRBV18 and TRBJ1-3; 8 nucleotides agree with TRBD1. With 1 base clipped from V and 0 bases from J, the junction kept 2 bases outside the gene matches. The CDR3 runs to 16 residues. CDR1 is KGHSH, CDR2 LQKENI, per germline. The CDR3 spells CASSPRDRSSGNTIYF. The CDR3 nucleotides are TGTGCCAGCTCACCACGGGACAGGTCCTCTGGAAACACCATATATTTT.

The rearrangement links TRBV2 to TRBJ2-4; a possible D gene is TRBD1 (5 bases). Per germline, CDR1 SNHLY and CDR2 FYNNEI. Deletions cut 7 bases from V and 1 base from J, with 11 bases between. The CDR3 length is 14 residues. The CDR3 sequence is CASNTGSAKNIQYF. Here the CDR3 DNA reads TGTGCCAGCAATACAGGTTCGGCCAAAAACATTCAGTACTTC.

The chain uses TRBV9 and TRBJ2-3, with TRBD2 matching over 8 bases. J lost 3 bases, V lost 0 bases, and 3 bases had no gene match. Per the germline V gene, CDR1 is SGDLS and CDR2 is YYNGEE. The CDR3 contains 15 residues. For the CDR3, the DNA is TGTGCCAGCAGCGTAGCGAGCGGGAGTACAGATACGCAGTATTTT. This codes for CASSVASGSTDTQYF.

This chain uses TRBV4-1 with TRBJ1-1; D is unclear. The V end lost 0 bases, the J end lost 7 bases, and 18 bases lay between the germline ends. CDR1 and CDR2 (germline): MGHRA, YSYEKL. This CDR3 is built from 16 residues. The CDR3 nucleotides read TGCGCCAGCAGCCAAGAAATCTCTGCGGGGTCAAATGAAGCTTTCTTT. Protein product: CASSQEISAGSNEAFF.